These 21 T cell receptor beta chains originate from one sample sequenced in a study of T cells expressing NK-cell markers. TCRdb reprocessed the 5' RACE reads and keeps a single row for each CDR3 protein, giving no DNA. Recorded here are about 160,000 distinct CDR3 sequences; the top ten clones represent 20% to 25%. The sample consisted of blood T cells: a sorted CD56 or NKG2C T cell subset, CD4+ or CD8+ T cells, or bulk PBMC T cells (not recorded which). All receptors derive from a man aged 18-70 years in good health.

This sequence joins TRBV27 and TRBJ2-7; TCRdb outputs TRBD1, but without DNA this stays unchecked. CDR1 is MNHEY and CDR2 is SMNVEV in the germline V gene (reference sequence). The CDR3 loop spans 13 amino acids. CDR3 loop: CASSYGGLPEQYF.

The chain couples TRBV19 to TRBJ2-1; the D call from TCRdb, TRBD1, cannot be confirmed without DNA. This CDR3 contains 14 residues. Germline lookup yields CDR1 LNHDA and CDR2 SQIVND (reference sequence). CDR3 residues: CASRLGTGHNEQFF.

V and J are TRBV6-1 and TRBJ1-1. CDR1 MNHNS and CDR2 SASEGT come from the germline V gene. CDR3 length equals 14 residues. CDR3 loop: CASRSGLGNTEAFF.

This sequence joins TRBV19 and TRBJ2-2; TCRdb reports TRBD2, a call that lacks DNA to check it against. The CDR3 totals 14 residues. CDR1 is LNHDA and CDR2 is SQIVND in the germline V gene (reference sequence). The CDR3: CASYQAGNTGELFF.

V gene TRBV6-5 combines with J gene TRBJ2-3; TCRdb's assignment of TRBD1 cannot be checked, as there is no DNA. This CDR3 region has 14 residues. Germline V gene sequence: CDR1 MNHEY, CDR2 SVGAGI. CDR3: CASSSRGLTDTQYF.

This CDR3 is CASSLFGSRGTNEKLFF. The chain is built from TRBV27 and TRBJ1-4. The CDR3 extends over 17 amino acids. Per the germline V gene, CDR1 is MNHEY and CDR2 is SMNVEV (reference sequence). The entire variable domain, with the rest obtained from reference TRBV27 and TRBJ1-4, is as follows: EAQVTQNPRYLITVTGKKLTVTCSQNMNHEYMSWYRQDPGLGLRQIYYSMNVEVTDKGDVPEGYKVSRKEKRNFPLILESPSPNQTSLYFCASSLFGSRGTNEKLFFGSGTQLSVL.

CDR3 residues: CASSPTGTNYGYTF. This chain joins TRBV19 and TRBJ1-2; absent DNA, TCRdb's TRBD1 call cannot be checked. Germline V CDR1 and CDR2: LNHDA, SQIVND (reference sequence). CDR3 length equals 14 residues. The variable domain in full, completed from reference TRBV19 and TRBJ1-2, reads DGGITQSPKYLFRKEGQNVTLSCEQNLNHDAMYWYRQDPGQGLRLIYYSQIVNDFQKGDIAEGYSVSREKKESFPLTVTSAQKNPTAFYLCASSPTGTNYGYTFGSGTRLTVV.

J is TRBJ1-4 and V is TRBV7-9. The CDR3 is made up of 16 amino acids. Germline V lookup: CDR1 SEHNR, CDR2 FQNEAQ (reference sequence). CDR3 loop: CASSYGRGVTNEKLFF. Combining the CDR3 with reference TRBV7-9 and TRBJ1-4 gives the whole variable domain DTGVSQNPRHKITKRGQNVTFRCDPISEHNRLYWYRQTLGQGPEFLTYFQNEAQLEKSRLLSDRFSAERPKGSFSTLEIQRTEQGDSAMYLCASSYGRGVTNEKLFFGSGTQLSVL.

This rearrangement joins TRBV7-9 to TRBJ2-2; TCRdb proposes TRBD1, but this gene call is untestable without DNA. The CDR3 length is 16 residues. Germline V lookup: CDR1 SEHNR, CDR2 FQNEAQ (reference sequence). CDR3 amino acids: CASSSGLTGYTGELFF.

V gene TRBV12-3 or TRBV12-4 combines with J gene TRBJ1-2; checking the TCRdb D call of TRBD1 is not possible without DNA. This CDR3 contains 15 residues. CDR3: CASSHQRTQIYGYTF.

The gene calls are TRBV20-1 and TRBJ2-5; TCRdb picks TRBD2, but there is no DNA to check that call. The germline gives CDR1 DFQATT, CDR2 SNEGSKA (reference sequence). CDR3 length: 11 residues. The CDR3 loop is CSAPRTASQYF.

CDR3 sequence reads: CSVATATEAFF. J is TRBJ1-1 and V is TRBV29-1. This CDR3 contains 11 residues. Germline V CDR1 and CDR2: SQVTM, ANQGSEA. The full variable domain, completed using reference TRBV29-1 and TRBJ1-1, is SAVISQKPSRDICQRGTSLTIQCQVDSQVTMMFWYRQQPGQSLTLIATANQGSEATYESGFVIDKFPISRPNLTFSTLTVSNMSPEDSSIYLCSVATATEAFFGQGTRLTVV.

The V gene is TRBV27, the J gene TRBJ2-7; TCRdb's D call, TRBD2, is unchecked because there is no DNA. Germline V gene data show CDR1 as MNHEY and CDR2 as SMNVEV (reference sequence). The CDR3 is 15 amino acids. This CDR3 is CASSPGPAGRREQYF.

The V gene is TRBV6-5, the J gene TRBJ2-2; with no DNA, the TCRdb D assignment of TRBD2 cannot be verified. Germline V gene lookup returns CDR1 MNHEY and CDR2 SVGAGI. The CDR3 is 17 residues long. CDR3 protein: CASSYSAGPQPTGELFF.

The rearrangement uses TRBV11-1 and TRBJ2-1. The CDR3 has 15 residues. Germline CDR1 is SGHAT and CDR2 is FQDESV (reference sequence). CDR3 sequence reads: CASSSTGTADNEQFF.

The gene calls are TRBV27 and TRBJ2-3; TCRdb lists TRBD1, though no DNA is available to test this call. This CDR3 spans 13 amino acids. Germline V gives CDR1 MNHEY, CDR2 SMNVEV (reference sequence). CDR3 residues: CASSWGGALTQYF.

This chain uses TRBV9 with TRBJ2-3; TCRdb indicates TRBD1, and absent DNA this call remains unverified. The CDR3 consists of 13 residues. Germline V lookup: CDR1 SGDLS, CDR2 YYNGEE. The CDR3 loop reads CASLSTPPDTQYF.

CDR3 residues: CASSLVSLGELFF. This rearrangement joins TRBV7-6 to TRBJ2-2. The CDR3 has 13 amino acids. Germline values: CDR1 SGHVS, CDR2 FNYEAQ.

The chain employs TRBV7-6 and TRBJ2-7; absent DNA, TCRdb's TRBD1 call cannot be checked. The CDR3 runs 15 residues. Germline CDR1 reads SGHVS; CDR2 reads FNYEAQ. CDR3 amino acids: CASSSTQGAYYEQYF.

The chain couples TRBV6-5 to TRBJ1-2. Per the germline V gene, CDR1 is MNHEY and CDR2 is SVGAGI. The length of the CDR3 is 12 residues. CDR3 sequence: CASMATNYGYTF.

The chain carries TRBV5-5 and TRBJ2-1; there is no DNA to check the TCRdb D call of TRBD2. Germline V gene lookup returns CDR1 SGHKS and CDR2 YYEKEE (reference sequence). The CDR3 runs to 18 residues. This chain's CDR3 is CASSFESVGTSGYNEQFF.